The clone carrying this T cell receptor (beta chain) occurred many times. Its antigen remains unidentified. This specimen comes from a study of Graves' ophthalmopathy and Graves' hyperthyroidism. About the research overall: Blood was drawn at initial diagnosis, before any treatment. Study-wide findings and caveats: With approximately 88% sensitivity and approximately 80% specificity, a 13-signature model separated ophthalmopathy from stable hyperthyroidism.

Unmatched junction bases numbered 10, after V lost 5 bases and J lost 4 bases. The CDR3 length is 15 residues. CDR1 is SGHTA and CDR2 is FQGNSA in the germline V gene. Investigators amplified TCR beta CDR3 regions from RNA transcripts. Scientists carried out first-round RT-PCR using HTBI primers and then a second-round multiplex PCR. TCRdb reprocessed the multiplex PCR reads with MiXCR, giving one entry per CDR3 protein. The table records over 200,000 distinct CDR3 sequences, 25% to 30% of them present only once. Excluded: other autoimmune disease, uncontrolled infection, pregnancy or lactation. Material: peripheral blood. The rearrangement uses TRBV7-2 and TRBJ1-2; 7 bases map to TRBD1. The TCR sequence derives from a middle-aged man with Graves' ophthalmopathy. The CDR3: CASSPTSAGGYGYTF. CDR3 DNA: TGTGCCAGCAGCCCTACGAGCGCAGGGGGCTATGGCTACACCTTC.